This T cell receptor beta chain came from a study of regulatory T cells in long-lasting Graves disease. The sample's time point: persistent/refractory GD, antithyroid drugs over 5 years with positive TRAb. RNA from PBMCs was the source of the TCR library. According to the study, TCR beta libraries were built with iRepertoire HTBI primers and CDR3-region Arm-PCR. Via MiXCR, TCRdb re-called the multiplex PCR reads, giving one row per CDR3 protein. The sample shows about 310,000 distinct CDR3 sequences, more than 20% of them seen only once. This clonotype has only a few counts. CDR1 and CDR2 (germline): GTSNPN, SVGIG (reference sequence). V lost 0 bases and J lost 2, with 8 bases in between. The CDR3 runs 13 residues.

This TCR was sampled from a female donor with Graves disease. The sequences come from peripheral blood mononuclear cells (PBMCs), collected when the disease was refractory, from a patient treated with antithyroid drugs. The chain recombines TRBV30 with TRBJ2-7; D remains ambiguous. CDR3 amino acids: CAWSVGSTYEQYF. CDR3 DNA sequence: TGTGCCTGGAGTGTAGGTTCTACCTACGAGCAGTACTTC. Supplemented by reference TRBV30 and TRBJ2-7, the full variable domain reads SQTIHQWPATLVQPVGSPLSLECTVEGTSNPNLYWYRQAAGRGLQLLFYSVGIGQISSEVPQNLSASRPQDRQFILSSKKLLLSDSGFYLCAWSVGSTYEQYFGPGTRLTVT.